This T cell receptor (beta chain) was identified in a study of T cell responses to AZD1222 COVID-19 vaccine. Turning to the study itself: Pooling of second doses given at about 4 or about 12 weeks was done.

Only in-frame clones appear in the TCRdb table, and some are missing; sequencing was by immunoSEQ multiplex PCR. This table holds about 96,000 clones, roughly nine tenths found once. In regard to this clone: Its specificity is unknown.

Study results and limitations: Repertoires were collected only later (after the peak T cell response had occurred). Reportedly, close to half of spike-specific TCRs are directed against unmutated variant regions. Only a handful of people who got AZD1222 tested seropositive at baseline.

The V and J ends lost 5 bases and 5 bases, in that order; junction bases with no gene match: 10. Germline V gene data show CDR1 as SGHVS and CDR2 as FNYEAQ. The CDR3 consists of 15 residues. This chain links TRBV7-6 with TRBJ1-2, with 8 bases fitting TRBD1. The specimen comprised peripheral blood, sampled on day 0 of AZD1222 vaccination. The TCR comes from an adult in good health. The DNA for the CDR3 is TGTGCCAGCAGCCGCCTCGGACAGGGTTCATATGGCTACACCTTC. It codes for CASSRLGQGSYGYTF.